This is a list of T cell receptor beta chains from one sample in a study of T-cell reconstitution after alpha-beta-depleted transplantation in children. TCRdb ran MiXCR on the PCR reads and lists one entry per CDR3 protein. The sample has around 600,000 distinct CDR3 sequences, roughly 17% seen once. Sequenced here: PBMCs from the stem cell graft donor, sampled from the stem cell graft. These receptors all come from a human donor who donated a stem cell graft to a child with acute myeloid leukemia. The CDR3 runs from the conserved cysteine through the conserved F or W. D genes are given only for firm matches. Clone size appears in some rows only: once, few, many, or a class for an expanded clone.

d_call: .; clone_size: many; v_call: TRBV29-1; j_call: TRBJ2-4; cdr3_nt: TGCAGCGTTGAACCCCTCGTAGACAGACTAGCCAAAAACATTCAGTACTTC; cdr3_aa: CSVEPLVDRLAKNIQYF
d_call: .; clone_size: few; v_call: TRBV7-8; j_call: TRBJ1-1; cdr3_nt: TGTGCCAGCGGCGGGATCCCCACTGAAGCTTTCTTT; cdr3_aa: CASGGIPTEAFF
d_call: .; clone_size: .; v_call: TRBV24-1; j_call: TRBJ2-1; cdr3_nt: TGTGCCACCAGTGGGAAACAGGGAAGGGGTGAGCAGTTCTTC; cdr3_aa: CATSGKQGRGEQFF
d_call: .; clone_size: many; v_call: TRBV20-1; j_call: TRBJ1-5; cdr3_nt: TGTCTACCCCAGGGTTCGGGGCAGCCCCAGCATTTT; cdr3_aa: CLPQGSGQPQHF
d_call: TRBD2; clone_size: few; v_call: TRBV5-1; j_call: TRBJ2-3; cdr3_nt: TGCGCCAGCAGCCTATTCGGGGGGAGCACAGATACGCAGTATTTT; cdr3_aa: CASSLFGGSTDTQYF
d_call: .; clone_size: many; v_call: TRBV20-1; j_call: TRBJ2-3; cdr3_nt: TGCAGTGCTGAAGGGCGAGGAGATACGCAGTATTTT; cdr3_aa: CSAEGRGDTQYF
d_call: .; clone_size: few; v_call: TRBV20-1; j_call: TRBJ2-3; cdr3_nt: TGCAGTGCCTCCACCTTAGCGAATTTCCCAGATACGCAGTATTTT; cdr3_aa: CSASTLANFPDTQYF
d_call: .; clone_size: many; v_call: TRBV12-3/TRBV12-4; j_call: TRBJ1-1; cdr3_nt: TGTGCCAGCAGTCCAGGGTGGGAGGACACTGAAGCTTTCTTT; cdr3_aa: CASSPGWEDTEAFF
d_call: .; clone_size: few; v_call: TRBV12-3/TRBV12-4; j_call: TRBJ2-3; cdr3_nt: TGTGCCAGCAGTCCGGACAGCCTCCCAGATACGCAGTATTTT; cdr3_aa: CASSPDSLPDTQYF
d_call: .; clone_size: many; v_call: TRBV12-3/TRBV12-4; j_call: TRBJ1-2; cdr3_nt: TGTGCCAGCAGTCCTCCGGGGGGTGGGAGGTATGGCTACACCTTC; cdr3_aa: CASSPPGGGRYGYTF
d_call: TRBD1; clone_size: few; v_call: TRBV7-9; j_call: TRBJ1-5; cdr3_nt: TGTGCCAGCAGCTCGGACAGGGAGGTTCAGCCCCAGCATTTT; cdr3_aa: CASSSDREVQPQHF
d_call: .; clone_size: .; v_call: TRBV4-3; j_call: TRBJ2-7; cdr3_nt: TGCGCCAGCAGCCAAGACGTTAGGGGGGGAGACTCCTACGAGCAGTACTTC; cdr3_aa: CASSQDVRGGDSYEQYF
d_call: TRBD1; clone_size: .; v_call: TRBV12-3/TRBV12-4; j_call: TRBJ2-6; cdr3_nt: TGTGCCAGCAGTTTGCAGGGGGCTTCTGGGGCCAACGTCCTGACTTTC; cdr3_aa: CASSLQGASGANVLTF
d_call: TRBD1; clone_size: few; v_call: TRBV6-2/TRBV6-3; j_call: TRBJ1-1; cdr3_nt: TGTGCCAGCAGTGGGACAGGTGGGGTAGCTGAAGCTTTCTTT; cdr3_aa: CASSGTGGVAEAFF
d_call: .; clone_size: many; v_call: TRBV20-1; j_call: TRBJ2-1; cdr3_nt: TGCAGCGCCTCCGGGGGCGAGCAGTTCTTC; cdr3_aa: CSASGGEQFF
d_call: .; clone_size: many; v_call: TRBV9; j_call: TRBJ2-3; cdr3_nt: TGTGCCAGCAGTGTTGGCGGTAGCACAGATACGCAGTATTTT; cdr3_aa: CASSVGGSTDTQYF
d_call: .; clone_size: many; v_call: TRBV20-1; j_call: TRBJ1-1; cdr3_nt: TGCAGTGCCGAGACATGGGGTAGGACTGAAGCTTTCTTT; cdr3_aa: CSAETWGRTEAFF
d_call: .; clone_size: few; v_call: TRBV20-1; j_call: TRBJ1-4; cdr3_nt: TGCAGTGCTAGACCTACTGCAGGGAATGAAAAACTGTTTTTT; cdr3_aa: CSARPTAGNEKLFF
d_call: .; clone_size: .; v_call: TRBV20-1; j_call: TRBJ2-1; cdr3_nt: TGCAGTGCTTACACAGGGTACAATGAGCAGTTCTTC; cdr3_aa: CSAYTGYNEQFF